This entry lists 27 T cell receptor beta chains sequenced from one sample in a study of shared clonotypes between healthy human individuals. Assay: immunoSEQ multiplex PCR; the TCRdb copy retains only in-frame clones and omits some. The sample shows more than 2,000,000 clones, around 90% of them seen only once. Sequencing was done on a sample of naive CD4+ T cells sorted from blood. This sample's subset: CD45RA+ positively selected. The receptors derive from a young man in good health.

This sequence joins TRBV7-2 and TRBJ1-5, with D possibly TRBD1 on 6 matching bases. V was cut by 7 bases and J by 0 bases, with 22 bases left in between. The CDR3 is 18 amino acids. From germline, CDR1 is SGHTA and CDR2 FQGNSA. Written as DNA, the CDR3 is TGTGCCAGCACTTCACGAGGGGACATAACTTATAGCAATCAGCCCCAGCATTTT. It encodes CASTSRGDITYSNQPQHF.

Details on this clone: An end of the junction differs from the germline gene, which may be a read error. V is TRBV7-7 and J is TRBJ2-1, with TRBD2 matching 7 bases. The CDR3 runs 13 residues. The germline gives CDR1 SSHAT, CDR2 FNYEAQ (reference sequence). The DNA of the CDR3 is TGTGCTAGCAGCCAAGAGCCCAGCGGGAAGCAGTTCTTC. Protein product: CASSQEPSGKQFF.

The genes are TRBV5-4 and TRBJ1-1; no clear D gene. CDR3 length: 16 residues. Germline CDR1 and CDR2: SGHNT and YYREEE (reference sequence). The V end was cut by 0 bases, the J end by 4 bases, with 16 bases between. The CDR3 DNA sequence: TGTGCCAGCAGCTTGGCCGCTCCCCAGGACGGCACTGAAGCTTTCTTT. It is translated as CASSLAAPQDGTEAFF.

V gene TRBV2 combines with J gene TRBJ2-2, with D hard to call. The CDR3 has 13 amino acids. Per the germline V gene, CDR1 is SNHLY and CDR2 is FYNNEI. The ends were cut back, 10 bases at V and 6 bases at J, with 15 bases in the middle. CDR3 DNA: TGTGCCACAAAGGAAGCGTTATCCGGGGAGCTGTTTTTT. It is translated as CATKEALSGELFF.

The chain is built from TRBV29-1 and TRBJ1-1, with unresolved D. CDR3 length: 13 amino acids. Trimming removed 7 bases at V and 5 bases at J, with 17 bases between. CDR1 is SQVTM and CDR2 is ANQGSEA in the germline V gene. DNA for the CDR3: TGCAGCGGCCGTGGCAGGTTATATACTGAAGCTTTCTTT. Residues: CSGRGRLYTEAFF. The whole variable domain, remainder taken from reference TRBV29-1 and TRBJ1-1, is SAVISQKPSRDICQRGTSLTIQCQVDSQVTMMFWYRQQPGQSLTLIATANQGSEATYESGFVIDKFPISRPNLTFSTLTVSNMSPEDSSIYLCSGRGRLYTEAFFGQGTRLTVV.

This clone has just one count. The chain links TRBV6-1 to TRBJ2-3; 10 bases align to TRBD2. V lost 8 bases and J lost 5; bases outside the gene matches: 4. The CDR3 is made up of 13 amino acids. Germline CDR1 and CDR2: MNHNS and SASEGT. As DNA, the CDR3 is TGTGCCAGCTTACTAGCGGGGAGAGATACGCAGTATTTT. Translation: CASLLAGRDTQYF.

This chain uses TRBV5-1 with TRBJ2-5; no clear D. This CDR3 spans 15 amino acids. Trimming left V 4 bases short and J 2 bases short, with 15 bases between. CDR1 is SGHRS and CDR2 is YFSETQ in the germline V gene. The CDR3 sequence is CASSRNSRRQETQYF. In DNA, the CDR3 is TGCGCCAGCAGCAGGAACTCTAGACGGCAAGAGACCCAGTACTTC.

The V and J genes are TRBV7-2 and TRBJ2-7; 11 bases map to TRBD1. The germline CDR1 and CDR2 sequences are SGHTA and FQGNSA. This CDR3 contains 15 residues. V shed 5 bases, J shed 7 bases, and the junction held 10 bases outside the gene matches. CDR3 residues: CASSAWTGGLLEQYF. The DNA of the CDR3 is TGTGCCAGCAGCGCCTGGACAGGGGGCTTATTAGAGCAGTACTTC.

The rearrangement links TRBV28 to TRBJ1-5; 9 nucleotides match TRBD1. V shed 6 bases and J 6 bases; nucleotides not matched to a gene: 6. This CDR3 contains 14 residues. CDR1 MDHEN and CDR2 SYDVKM come from the germline V gene. CDR3 amino acids: CASSTGGVRQPQHF. CDR3 in DNA: TGTGCCAGCAGCACAGGGGGCGTGCGTCAGCCCCAGCATTTT.

Points on this clone: Other DNA sequences from this sample encode an identical CDR3 as well. The chain joins TRBV20-1 to TRBJ1-1; D gene ambiguous. The CDR3 contains 11 residues. The germline CDR1 and CDR2 sequences are DFQATT and SNEGSKA (reference sequence). The V end was cut by 4 bases, the J end by 1 base, with 4 bases between. The CDR3 nucleotides are TGCAGTGCTACGGAGAACACTGAAGCTTTCTTT. It translates to CSATENTEAFF.

In its sample, this clone was seen once. The chain links TRBV7-2 to TRBJ1-4, with 10 bases aligning to TRBD1. V lost 1 base to trimming and J lost 7 bases; unmatched junction nucleotides: 6. Per the germline V gene, CDR1 is SGHTA and CDR2 is FQGNSA. This CDR3 spans 16 amino acids. CDR3 coding DNA: TGTGCCAGCAGCTTAGGGCGGACAGGGGGGCGTGAAAAACTGTTTTTT. Its protein is CASSLGRTGGREKLFF.

The chain uses TRBV30 and TRBJ2-3; 9 nucleotides match TRBD1. The V and J ends lost 5 bases and 3 bases, in that order; junction bases with no gene match: 9. Per the germline V gene, CDR1 is GTSNPN and CDR2 is SVGIG (reference sequence). This CDR3 spans 15 amino acids. CDR3 loop: CAWLDRQGGTDTQYF. CDR3 in DNA: TGTGCCTGGCTGGATCGACAGGGGGGGACAGATACGCAGTATTTT. The whole variable domain, remainder taken from reference TRBV30 and TRBJ2-3, is SQTIHQWPATLVQPVGSPLSLECTVEGTSNPNLYWYRQAAGRGLQLLFYSVGIGQISSEVPQNLSASRPQDRQFILSSKKLLLSDSGFYLCAWLDRQGGTDTQYFGPGTRLTVL.

V gene TRBV27 combines with J gene TRBJ2-1; the match to TRBD2 covers 7 bases. V lost 6 bases, J lost 1 base, and 12 bases stayed unmatched. This CDR3 contains 17 residues. CDR1 and CDR2 from the germline V gene are MNHEY and SMNVEV (reference sequence). This chain's CDR3 is CASSPSFVAGSYNEQFF. The CDR3 DNA follows: TGTGCCAGCAGCCCCAGCTTCGTAGCGGGTTCCTACAATGAGCAGTTCTTC.

J is TRBJ2-7 and V is TRBV6-1; D remains ambiguous. Germline assignment: CDR1 MNHNS and CDR2 SASEGT. Trimming left V 4 bases short and J 5 bases short, with 9 bases between. The length of the CDR3 is 12 residues. Here the CDR3 reads CASSGRRDEQYF. In DNA, the CDR3 is TGTGCCAGCAGTGGCAGACGGGACGAGCAGTACTTC.

Note on this clone: Distinct nucleotide sequences in the sample also encode this CDR3. This chain uses TRBV5-4 with TRBJ2-7; no clear D gene. Germline V gene lookup returns CDR1 SGHNT and CDR2 YYREEE (reference sequence). This CDR3 has 13 amino acids. The V end was cut by 0 bases, the J end by 3 bases, with 7 bases between. For the CDR3, the DNA is TGTGCCAGCAGCTTGGACTCCCGCTACGAGCAGTACTTC. Protein: CASSLDSRYEQYF.

A word on this clone: Distinct nucleotide sequences in the sample also encode this CDR3. J is TRBJ1-1 and V is TRBV5-1; D is possibly TRBD1 (6 bases). Germline V CDR1 and CDR2: SGHRS, YFSETQ. Trimming took 5 bases from V and 0 from J, leaving 14 bases between them. This CDR3 is built from 15 residues. CDR3 protein: CASSLGQPMNTEAFF. DNA of the CDR3: TGCGCCAGCAGTTTAGGACAGCCGATGAACACTGAAGCTTTCTTT.

This chain connects TRBV6-5 to TRBJ2-7; 9 bases align to TRBD1. Germline loops: CDR1 MNHEY, CDR2 SVGAGI. With V trimmed by 7 bases and J by 3 bases, 10 bases remained unmatched. The CDR3 runs 15 residues. The CDR3 reads CASTTPSGQGYEQYF. The CDR3 coding sequence is TGTGCCAGCACTACACCCTCGGGACAGGGCTACGAGCAGTACTTC.

In this sample, this clone turned up once. The chain couples TRBV28 to TRBJ2-2; D may be TRBD2 (7 bases). Germline V gene sequence: CDR1 MDHEN, CDR2 SYDVKM. The CDR3 has 14 amino acids. Trimming shortened V by 8 bases and J by 6 bases, and 16 bases separated the two germline ends. The CDR3: CASGLGGVAGELFF. Written as DNA, the CDR3 is TGTGCCAGCGGGTTAGGGGGGGTCGCCGGGGAGCTGTTTTTT.

As regards this clone: The identical CDR3 is also encoded by other nucleotide sequences in the sample. This rearrangement joins TRBV6-5 to TRBJ2-7; D gene ambiguous. V lost 3 bases and J lost 6, with 6 bases in between. CDR3 length equals 11 residues. The germline V gene encodes CDR1 MNHEY and CDR2 SVGAGI. For the CDR3, the DNA is TGTGCCAGCAGTTATAGTTCCGAGCAGTACTTC. Translated: CASSYSSEQYF.

Here the CDR3 reads CASSAGAGPVGNEQFF. CDR3 bases: TGTGCCAGCAGTGCGGGGGCGGGACCAGTGGGGAATGAGCAGTTCTTC. The chain has TRBV2 and TRBJ2-1; D possibly matches TRBD1 or TRBD2 (6 bases each). Germline CDR1 is SNHLY and CDR2 is FYNNEI. Trimming removed 4 bases at V and 7 bases at J, with 20 bases between. The CDR3 has 16 residues.

As concerns this clone: The sample contains more than one DNA sequence encoding this CDR3. The chain combines TRBV11-3 with TRBJ2-2, with 9 nucleotides matching TRBD1. The CDR3 length is 15 residues. Looked up from germline, CDR1 is SGHNT and CDR2 is YENEEA. The trim removed 4 bases at V and 5 bases at J, leaving 5 bases unmatched. CDR3 bases: TGTGCCAGCAGCTCGGGACAGGGAGGAACCGGGGAGCTGTTTTTT. Residues: CASSSGQGGTGELFF. Variable domain in full (rest from reference TRBV11-3 and TRBJ2-2): EAGVVQSPRYKIIEKKQPVAFWCNPISGHNTLYWYLQNLGQGPELLIRYENEEAVDDSQLPKDRFSAERLKGVDSTLKIQPAELGDSAVYLCASSSGQGGTGELFFGEGSRLTVL.

The gene calls are TRBV6-4 and TRBJ1-6; D is undetermined. The CDR3 is 13 residues long. The V and J ends lost 0 bases and 9 bases respectively, with 6 bases between them. Germline CDR1 is MRHNA and CDR2 is SNTAGT. The CDR3 loop is CASSDSEGSPLHF. In DNA, the CDR3 is TGTGCCAGCAGTGACTCAGAGGGTTCACCCCTCCACTTT.

This CDR3 reads CASSDPGSSYNEQFF. CDR3 DNA: TGTGCCAGCAGTGACCCGGGGAGCTCCTACAATGAGCAGTTCTTC. The V and J genes are TRBV6-4 and TRBJ2-1, with D maybe TRBD2 (5 bases). The CDR3 runs 15 residues. Between the trimmed V and J ends, which lost 2 bases and 0 bases, there was a span of 8 bases. CDR1 and CDR2 (germline): MRHNA, SNTAGT.

This clone is a singleton in its sample. V gene TRBV18 combines with J gene TRBJ2-1, with D possibly being TRBD2 (6 bases). Trimming cost V 1 base and J 5 bases, with 12 bases left between them. The CDR3 runs 15 residues. Germline CDR1 is KGHSH and CDR2 is LQKENI. The CDR3, as DNA: TGTGCCAGCTCACCACGACGCGGGATGGACAATGAGCAGTTCTTC. Protein product: CASSPRRGMDNEQFF. Together with reference TRBV18 and TRBJ2-1, the CDR3 gives the full variable domain: NAGVMQNPRHLVRRRGQEARLRCSPMKGHSHVYWYRQLPEEGLKFMVYLQKENIIDESGMPKERFSAEFPKEGPSILRIQQVVRGDSAAYFCASSPRRGMDNEQFFGPGTRLTVL.

The sample holds one count of this clone. V and J are TRBV2 and TRBJ2-5; D is perhaps TRBD1 (6 bases). This CDR3 is built from 14 residues. V shed 6 bases and J shed 5 bases, with 16 bases lying between them. Germline loops: CDR1 SNHLY, CDR2 FYNNEI. The CDR3 here is CASRLPGDKETQYF. The CDR3 DNA sequence: TGTGCCAGCAGATTGCCAGGGGATAAGGAGACCCAGTACTTC.

The CDR3 bases are TGTGCCAGCAGCTTAGGCGAGGGACAGGGCACAGATACGCAGTATTTT. It is translated as CASSLGEGQGTDTQYF. V is TRBV7-8 and J is TRBJ2-3; TRBD1 matches at 8 bases. CDR3 length equals 16 residues. Germline assignment: CDR1 SGHVS and CDR2 FQNEAQ. V lost 1 base and J lost 1; bases outside the gene matches: 4.

This rearrangement joins TRBV21-1 to TRBJ2-3; the table's D call, TRBD2, has no DNA check behind it. TRBV21-1 is described as a pseudogene. This CDR3 has 16 residues. CDR3 nucleotide sequence: TGTGCCAGCAGCAAAGAGGCGGTTTCTAGCACAGATACGCAGTATTTT. Its protein product is CASSKEAVSSTDTQYF.